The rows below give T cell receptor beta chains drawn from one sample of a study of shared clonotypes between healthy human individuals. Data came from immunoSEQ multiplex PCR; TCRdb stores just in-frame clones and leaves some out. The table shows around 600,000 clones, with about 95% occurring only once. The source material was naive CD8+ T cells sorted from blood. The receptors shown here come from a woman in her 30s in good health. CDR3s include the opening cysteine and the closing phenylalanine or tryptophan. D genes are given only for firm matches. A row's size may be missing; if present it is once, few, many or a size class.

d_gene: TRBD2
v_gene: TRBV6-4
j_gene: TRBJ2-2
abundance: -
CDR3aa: CASSVREFVGELFF
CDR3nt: TGTGCCAGCAGTGTGCGGGAGTTTGTCGGGGAGCTGTTTTTT

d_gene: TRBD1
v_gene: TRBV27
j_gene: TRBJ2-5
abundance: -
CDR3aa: CASSPLPRGSQETQYF
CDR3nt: TGTGCCAGCAGTCCCCTCCCCAGGGGGTCCCAAGAGACCCAGTACTTC

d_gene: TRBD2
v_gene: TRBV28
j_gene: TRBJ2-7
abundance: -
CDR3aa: CASSPSRGSGIYEQYF
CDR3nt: TGTGCCAGCAGTCCATCCCGGGGTAGCGGGATCTACGAGCAGTACTTC

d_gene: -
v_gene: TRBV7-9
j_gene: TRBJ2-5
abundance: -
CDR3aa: CASTATEQETQYF
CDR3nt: TGTGCCAGCACCGCGACCGAGCAAGAGACCCAGTACTTC

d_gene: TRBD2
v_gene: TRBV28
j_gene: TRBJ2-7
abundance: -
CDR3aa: CASSPRRGTSGRLILGSGQYF
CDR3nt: TGTGCCAGCAGTCCCCGACGAGGGACTAGCGGGAGACTAATCCTTGGAAGCGGGCAGTACTTC

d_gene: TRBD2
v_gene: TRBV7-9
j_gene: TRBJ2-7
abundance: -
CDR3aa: CASSFRTSGSYEQYF
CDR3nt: TGTGCCAGCAGCTTTCGGACTAGCGGGAGCTACGAGCAGTACTTC

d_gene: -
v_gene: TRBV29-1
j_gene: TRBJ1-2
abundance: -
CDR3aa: CSVLSGTTGGYTF
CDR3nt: TGCAGCGTCCTATCTGGAACTACAGGTGGCTACACCTTC

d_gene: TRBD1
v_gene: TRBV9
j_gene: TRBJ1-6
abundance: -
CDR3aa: CASSVTGGNSPLHF
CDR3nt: TGTGCCAGCAGCGTAACAGGGGGTAATTCACCCCTCCACTTT

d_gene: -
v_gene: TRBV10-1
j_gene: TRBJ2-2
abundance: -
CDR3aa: CASSDRGGELFF
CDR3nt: TGCGCCAGCAGTGACCGTGGCGGGGAGCTGTTTTTT

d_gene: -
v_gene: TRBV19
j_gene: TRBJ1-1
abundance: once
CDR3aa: CASSIHTYTEAFF
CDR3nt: TGTGCCAGTAGTATCCACACCTACACTGAAGCTTTCTTT

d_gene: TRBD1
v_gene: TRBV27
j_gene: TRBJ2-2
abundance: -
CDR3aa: CASTTGAYGELFF
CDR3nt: TGTGCCAGCACGACAGGGGCGTACGGGGAGCTGTTTTTT

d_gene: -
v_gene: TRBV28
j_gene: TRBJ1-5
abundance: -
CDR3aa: CASSLGARQPQHF
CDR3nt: TGTGCCAGCAGTTTGGGGGCTAGGCAGCCCCAGCATTTT

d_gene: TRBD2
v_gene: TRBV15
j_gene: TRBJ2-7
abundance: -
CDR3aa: CATSRTSGGVSHEQYF
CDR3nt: TGTGCCACCAGCAGAACCAGCGGGGGCGTTTCGCATGAGCAGTACTTC

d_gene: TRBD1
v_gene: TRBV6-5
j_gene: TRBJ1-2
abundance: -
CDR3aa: CASSYSTGQGLYGYTF
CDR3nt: TGTGCCAGCAGTTACTCGACAGGACAGGGACTCTATGGCTACACCTTC

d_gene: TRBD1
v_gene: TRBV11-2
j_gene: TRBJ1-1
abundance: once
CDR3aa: CASSDRQGLNTEAFF
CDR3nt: TGTGCCAGCAGCGACCGACAGGGACTGAACACTGAAGCTTTCTTT

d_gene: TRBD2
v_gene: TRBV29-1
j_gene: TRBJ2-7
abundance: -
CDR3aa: CSVDKAWTSGRGNEQYF
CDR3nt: TGCAGCGTTGACAAGGCATGGACTAGCGGGAGAGGCAACGAGCAGTACTTC

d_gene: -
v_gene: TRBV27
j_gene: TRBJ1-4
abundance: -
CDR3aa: CASSPTSGAGKLFF
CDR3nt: TGTGCCAGCAGTCCCACCTCAGGGGCGGGAAAACTGTTTTTT

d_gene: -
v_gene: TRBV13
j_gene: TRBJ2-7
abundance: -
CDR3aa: CASTTGLSSYEQYF
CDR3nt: TGTGCCAGCACAACGGGACTTAGCTCCTACGAGCAGTACTTC

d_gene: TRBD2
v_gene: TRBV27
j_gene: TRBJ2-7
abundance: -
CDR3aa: CASSLEGGRGPGYEQYF
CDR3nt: TGTGCCAGCAGTTTAGAAGGCGGGAGGGGCCCAGGGTACGAGCAGTACTTC

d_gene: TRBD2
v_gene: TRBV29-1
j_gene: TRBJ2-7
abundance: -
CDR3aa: CSVDGRADEQYF
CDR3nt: TGCAGCGTTGACGGGAGGGCGGACGAGCAGTACTTC

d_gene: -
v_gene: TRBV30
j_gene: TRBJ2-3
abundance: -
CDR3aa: CAWSALGDTQYF
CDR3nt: TGTGCCTGGAGCGCGCTTGGGGATACGCAGTATTTT

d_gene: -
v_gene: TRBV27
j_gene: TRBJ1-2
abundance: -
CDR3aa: CASSQSGADLNVYGYTF
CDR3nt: TGTGCCAGCAGTCAATCCGGGGCAGACTTAAACGTCTATGGCTACACCTTC

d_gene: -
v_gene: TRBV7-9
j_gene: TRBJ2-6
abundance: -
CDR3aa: CASSPPISGANVLTF
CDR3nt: TGTGCCAGCAGTCCACCCATCTCTGGGGCCAACGTCCTGACTTTC

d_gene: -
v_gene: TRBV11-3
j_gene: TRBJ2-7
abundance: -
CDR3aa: CASSPRADQRLRYEQYF
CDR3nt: TGTGCCAGCAGCCCTCGCGCCGATCAGCGTCTCCGCTACGAGCAGTACTTC

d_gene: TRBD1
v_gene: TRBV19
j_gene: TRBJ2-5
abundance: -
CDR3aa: CASSILGTAPQETQYF
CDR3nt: TGTGCCAGTAGTATTCTAGGGACAGCCCCTCAAGAGACCCAGTACTTC

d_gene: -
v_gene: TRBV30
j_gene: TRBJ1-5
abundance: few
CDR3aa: CAWSGGLGNQPQHF
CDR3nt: TGTGCCTGGAGTGGCGGGCTGGGCAATCAGCCCCAGCATTTT

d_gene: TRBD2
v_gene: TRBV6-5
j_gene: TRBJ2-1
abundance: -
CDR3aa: CASSLAGVNNEQFF
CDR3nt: TGTGCCAGCAGTTTAGCGGGAGTAAACAATGAGCAGTTCTTC

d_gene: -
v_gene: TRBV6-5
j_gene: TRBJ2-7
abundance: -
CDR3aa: CASGELALYTYEQYF
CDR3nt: TGTGCCAGCGGGGAACTAGCCCTCTACACCTACGAGCAGTACTTC

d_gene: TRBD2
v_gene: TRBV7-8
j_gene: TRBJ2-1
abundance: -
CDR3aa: CASSPHIAGGPHNEQFF
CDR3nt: TGTGCCAGCAGCCCTCACATAGCGGGAGGGCCCCACAATGAGCAGTTCTTC

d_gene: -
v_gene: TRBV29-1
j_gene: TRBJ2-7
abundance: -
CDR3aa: CSVEAGEGSYEQYF
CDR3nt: TGCAGCGTTGAAGCGGGAGAGGGGTCCTACGAGCAGTACTTC

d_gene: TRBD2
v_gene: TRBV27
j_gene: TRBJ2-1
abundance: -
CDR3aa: CASTLGGEQFF
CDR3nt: TGTGCCAGCACCCTGGGAGGGGAGCAGTTCTTC